This passage covers 32 T cell receptor beta chains from one sample sequenced in a study of blood T cell repertoires in COVID-19. The protocol was immunoSEQ multiplex PCR, while the TCRdb copy is restricted to in-frame clones and leaves out a portion. The sample lists 300,000 to 350,000 clones, approximately 85% seen once, with less than 2.5% in the top ten. Specimen: PBMCs or T cells enriched from blood (not recorded which). The receptors here all came from a man aged 25-40 years who had recovered from COVID-19.

The chain couples TRBV5-1 to TRBJ2-5; D not certain. Trimming shortened V by 2 bases and J by 2 bases, and 4 bases separated the two germline ends. The CDR3 runs 12 residues. Germline assignment: CDR1 SGHRS and CDR2 YFSETQ. This CDR3 is CASSFTQETQYF. As DNA, the CDR3 is TGCGCCAGCAGCTTCACACAAGAGACCCAGTACTTC.

The chain employs TRBV30 and TRBJ2-1; 9 nucleotides match TRBD2. The CDR3 is 18 residues long. The J segment lost 0 bases and the V segment lost 3 bases, leaving 12 bases of the junction unmatched. Germline lookup yields CDR1 GTSNPN and CDR2 SVGIG (reference sequence). The CDR3 DNA follows: TGTGCCTGGAGATCACGCGGGGGGGGACCTAGCTCCTACAATGAGCAGTTCTTC. Protein: CAWRSRGGGPSSYNEQFF.

The chain combines TRBV27 with TRBJ1-1; the D gene is possibly TRBD1 (6 bases). V gave up 3 bases and J gave up 0 bases, with 8 bases separating them. CDR1 and CDR2 (germline): MNHEY, SMNVEV (reference sequence). This CDR3 comprises 14 residues. As DNA, the CDR3 is TGTGCCAGCAGTTTTGGGGGCATGAACACTGAAGCTTTCTTT. Translated, it gives CASSFGGMNTEAFF.

The table lists this clone with a count of one. The chain links TRBV6-5 to TRBJ1-2; a weak D match, TRBD1 (6 bases). Germline-derived CDR1 and CDR2 are MNHEY and SVGAGI. CDR3 length: 12 amino acids. V gave up 5 bases and J gave up 8 bases, with 12 bases separating them. CDR3 sequence (DNA): TGTGCCAGCAGTAACCGGGACATCGGCTACACCTTC. Translating it yields CASSNRDIGYTF.

The chain carries TRBV5-6 and TRBJ2-1; 10 nucleotides align to TRBD2. The germline V gene encodes CDR1 SGHDT and CDR2 YYEEEE. After removal of 2 bases from V and 4 bases from J, the junction contained 3 bases not matched to a gene. The CDR3 extends over 15 amino acids. Written as DNA, the CDR3 is TGTGCCAGCAGCTTTAGACTAGCGGGTTACAATGAGCAGTTCTTC. It encodes CASSFRLAGYNEQFF.

DNA of the CDR3: TGTGCCAGCAGCTTAGGCTCCACAGGGGCCTATGGCTACACCTTC. This codes for CASSLGSTGAYGYTF. The genes are TRBV7-8 and TRBJ1-2; TRBD1 aligns across 7 bases. The germline V gene has CDR1 SGHVS and CDR2 FQNEAQ. V lost 1 base and J lost 4; bases outside the gene matches: 6. The length of the CDR3 is 15 residues. Drawing the rest from reference TRBV7-8 and TRBJ1-2, the complete variable domain is GAGVSQSPRYKVAKRGQDVALRCDPISGHVSLFWYQQALGQGPEFLTYFQNEAQLDKSGLPSDRFFAERPEGSVSTLKIQRTQQEDSAVYLCASSLGSTGAYGYTFGSGTRLTVV.

The rearrangement joins TRBV11-1 to TRBJ2-3, with D unresolved. CDR1 is SGHAT, CDR2 FQDESV, per germline (reference sequence). Trimming removed 5 bases at V and 2 bases at J, with 5 bases between. This CDR3 comprises 12 residues. The CDR3 DNA reads TGTGCCAGCAGCCAGGCCACAGATACGCAGTATTTT. Amino acid sequence: CASSQATDTQYF.

This rearrangement joins TRBV5-4 to TRBJ2-5; TRBD1 matches at 8 bases. CDR1 is SGHNT, CDR2 YYREEE, per germline (reference sequence). The V gene end was trimmed by 5 bases and the J gene end by 4 bases; junction bases not matched to a gene: 13. CDR3 length equals 16 residues. CDR3 nucleotides: TGTGCCAGCAGTCACATCCAGGGGGCTGAGAGAGAGACCCAGTACTTC. Amino acid sequence: CASSHIQGAERETQYF.

V gene TRBV28 combines with J gene TRBJ1-5, with 9 bases lining up with TRBD1. Germline lookup yields CDR1 MDHEN and CDR2 SYDVKM. This CDR3 comprises 15 residues. J gave up 2 bases and V 10 bases, and 9 bases lay outside the gene matches. The CDR3 bases are TGTGCCAACCAACCGGGACAGGGTGGCAATCAGCCCCAGCATTTT. Its protein is CANQPGQGGNQPQHF.

The V gene is TRBV15, the J gene TRBJ1-2; the D is unclear. In germline, CDR1 is LNHNV, CDR2 YYDKDF (reference sequence). V lost 0 bases to trimming and J lost 6 bases, with 11 bases between them. The CDR3 is 14 residues long. The CDR3 DNA is TGTGCCACCAGCAGAGATCACGACACTCATGGCTACACCTTC. It specifies CATSRDHDTHGYTF.

The chain is built from TRBV7-8 and TRBJ2-2; the D gene is possibly TRBD2 (5 bases). The ends were cut back, 5 bases at V and 4 bases at J, with 8 bases in the middle. This CDR3 comprises 13 residues. In germline, CDR1 is SGHVS, CDR2 FQNEAQ. CDR3 region: CASSGTSTGELFF. Here the CDR3 DNA reads TGTGCCAGCAGCGGAACTAGCACCGGGGAGCTGTTTTTT.

The gene calls are TRBV2 and TRBJ1-6; D might be TRBD1 (6 bases). V was pared by 6 bases and J by 3 bases, with 15 bases between. From germline, CDR1 is SNHLY and CDR2 FYNNEI. The CDR3 consists of 16 residues. As DNA, the CDR3 is TGTGCCAGCAGACTTACAGGGCTCCTCTATAATTCACCCCTCCACTTT. It yields the protein CASRLTGLLYNSPLHF.

The chain has TRBV28 and TRBJ2-1; a weak D match, TRBD2 (6 bases). The germline V gene has CDR1 MDHEN and CDR2 SYDVKM. The CDR3 sequence is 17 residues long. V was trimmed by 6 bases and J by 0 bases, leaving 18 bases between them. This CDR3 reads CASSPRAGSSSYNEQFF. CDR3 coding DNA: TGTGCCAGCAGCCCCCGGGCGGGGTCGAGCTCCTACAATGAGCAGTTCTTC.

This clone was counted between two and nine times. The rearrangement uses TRBV19 and TRBJ1-5, with D hard to call. The V gene lost 7 bases and the J gene lost 4 bases, with 17 bases spanning the gap. Germline-derived CDR1 and CDR2 are LNHDA and SQIVND (reference sequence). The CDR3 extends over 15 amino acids. The CDR3 region is CASTENEGWNQPQHF. CDR3 nucleotide sequence: TGTGCCAGTACGGAGAATGAGGGTTGGAATCAGCCCCAGCATTTT.

V gene TRBV18 combines with J gene TRBJ1-4, with unresolved D. Germline V gene sequence: CDR1 KGHSH, CDR2 LQKENI. The CDR3 contains 14 residues. V was cut by 1 base and J by 6 bases, with 9 bases left in between. The DNA of the CDR3 is TGTGCCAGCTCACCACGCGGGGATGATGAAAAACTGTTTTTT. Its translation: CASSPRGDDEKLFF.

This clone was picked up a small number of times. The chain is built from TRBV7-9 and TRBJ1-2; 7 nucleotides match TRBD1. This CDR3 contains 18 residues. Germline-derived CDR1 and CDR2 are SEHNR and FQNEAQ (reference sequence). The V gene end was trimmed by 5 bases and the J gene end by 1 base; junction bases not matched to a gene: 16. Here the CDR3 reads CASSDPHRGQRDNYGYTF. The CDR3 bases are TGTGCCAGCAGCGACCCCCACAGGGGCCAAAGAGATAACTATGGCTACACCTTC.

The rearrangement uses TRBV4-1 and TRBJ1-4; D gene ambiguous. CDR1 MGHRA and CDR2 YSYEKL come from the germline V gene. V was trimmed by 0 bases and J by 10 bases, leaving 9 bases between them. This CDR3 comprises 13 residues. CDR3 in amino acids: CASSQEWEGKLFF. CDR3 bases: TGCGCCAGCAGCCAAGAGTGGGAGGGAAAACTGTTTTTT.

V gene TRBV4-3 combines with J gene TRBJ1-6; the match to TRBD1 covers 7 bases. V gave up 2 bases and J gave up 10 bases; unmatched junction bases: 5. This CDR3 is 14 amino acids long. The germline gives CDR1 LGHNA, CDR2 YSLEER. Here the CDR3 reads CASSQTTGYSPLHF. In nucleotides, the CDR3 is TGCGCCAGCAGCCAAACGACAGGGTACTCACCCCTCCACTTT.

The genes are TRBV6-6 and TRBJ1-2; D might be TRBD1 (6 bases). The V gene's germline CDR1 is MNHNY and CDR2 SVGAGI (reference sequence). V lost 5 bases and J lost 7, with 17 bases in between. The CDR3 covers 14 residues. CDR3 in amino acids: CASSPNRVSSGYTF. The CDR3 DNA is TGTGCCAGCAGTCCCAACAGGGTTTCGAGTGGCTACACCTTC.

J is TRBJ1-4 and V is TRBV5-1; D is possibly TRBD1 (5 bases). The germline V gene encodes CDR1 SGHRS and CDR2 YFSETQ. The CDR3 runs 15 residues. Trimming pared 3 bases from V and 0 bases from J, leaving 9 bases between. The CDR3: CASSSGGATNEKLFF. The CDR3 nucleotides read TGCGCCAGCAGCTCCGGGGGGGCAACTAATGAAAAACTGTTTTTT.

The CDR3: CASSVVSLAGRPNEQFF. The CDR3 DNA reads TGTGCCAGCAGCGTAGTATCACTAGCGGGGAGACCTAATGAGCAGTTCTTC. This sequence joins TRBV12-1 and TRBJ2-1; TRBD2, the table's D call, lacks a check against the DNA. TRBV12-1 is termed a pseudogene. This CDR3 is built from 17 residues.

There are a few counts of this clone. V is TRBV7-9 and J is TRBJ1-5; D call uncertain. The CDR3 extends over 13 amino acids. Germline lookup yields CDR1 SEHNR and CDR2 FQNEAQ (reference sequence). V dropped 4 bases and J dropped 6 bases, with 10 bases sitting between them. CDR3 DNA: TGTGCCAGCAGCTCCAGGCGGGGTCAGCCCCAGCATTTT. Amino acids: CASSSRRGQPQHF.

This chain connects TRBV6-2 or TRBV6-3 to TRBJ1-1, with TRBD1 identical over 7 bases. The CDR3 spans 15 residues. Germline CDR1 is MNHEY and CDR2 is SVGEGT. V lost 5 bases, J lost 4 bases, and 10 bases stayed unmatched. The CDR3 region has the DNA TGTGCCAGCAGTCGGCCATCGACAGGGAGCACTGAAGCTTTCTTT. Its translation: CASSRPSTGSTEAFF.

V is TRBV24-1 and J is TRBJ2-1; possible D gene TRBD2, 6 bases. The length of the CDR3 is 15 residues. The germline V gene has CDR1 KGHDR and CDR2 SFDVKD. The V gene lost 3 bases and the J gene lost 5 bases, with 13 bases spanning the gap. CDR3 loop: CATSDGSGTHNEQFF. The CDR3 nucleotides are TGTGCCACCAGTGATGGTTCCGGGACTCACAATGAGCAGTTCTTC.

The rearrangement links TRBV11-2 to TRBJ2-7, with D perhaps matching TRBD2 (5 bases). V gave up 4 bases and J gave up 4 bases, with 26 bases separating them. CDR3 length: 18 residues. In germline, CDR1 is SGHAT, CDR2 FQNNGV. The CDR3 nucleotides are TGTGCCAGCAGCTCCTCCCCCACGGACGGAGACTACCGATACGAGCAGTACTTC. It specifies CASSSSPTDGDYRYEQYF.

Of note for this clone: At one end, the junction sequence differs from germline, possibly due to a read error. The chain recombines TRBV7-7 with TRBJ2-1; TRBD1 matches at 9 bases. CDR3 length equals 15 residues. Per germline, CDR1 SSHAT and CDR2 FNYEAQ (reference sequence). The CDR3 reads CASSPGQGPYNEQFF. CDR3 DNA: TGTGCTAGCAGCCCTGGACAGGGGCCCTACAATGAGCAGTTCTTC.

The chain links TRBV4-2 to TRBJ2-2; TRBD1 is a possible D gene (6 bases). This CDR3 is 16 amino acids long. Trimming cost V 2 bases and J 2 bases, with 12 bases left between them. Germline lookup yields CDR1 LGHNA and CDR2 YNFKEQ. The CDR3 nucleotides read TGTGCCAGCAGCCAAAGAGGGGGACAAAACACCGGGGAGCTGTTTTTT. Translation gives CASSQRGGQNTGELFF.

This clone was detected a few times. The chain combines TRBV2 with TRBJ2-3, with TRBD1 matching 8 bases. This CDR3 region has 14 residues. CDR1 and CDR2 (germline): SNHLY, FYNNEI. Trimming at V came to 7 bases and at J to 2 bases, leaving 5 bases not matched to a gene. CDR3 residues: CASIRDRYTDTQYF. DNA of the CDR3: TGTGCCAGCATCAGGGACAGGTACACAGATACGCAGTATTTT. The variable domain in full, with the rest retrieved from reference TRBV2 and TRBJ2-3, is EPEVTQTPSHQVTQMGQEVILRCVPISNHLYFYWYRQILGQKVEFLVSFYNNEISEKSEIFDDQFSVERPDGSNFTLKIRSTKLEDSAMYFCASIRDRYTDTQYFGPGTRLTVL.

This chain joins TRBV6-5 and TRBJ1-4, with D perhaps TRBD1 (6 bases). Germline V CDR1 and CDR2: MNHEY, SVGAGI. CDR3 size: 14 residues. V was trimmed by 6 bases and J by 5 bases, leaving 13 bases between them. CDR3 loop: CASSKRGSNEKLFF. The CDR3 bases are TGTGCCAGCAGCAAGAGGGGGTCCAATGAAAAACTGTTTTTT.

The chain recombines TRBV27 with TRBJ1-1; 9 positions agree with TRBD1. CDR1 and CDR2 (germline): MNHEY, SMNVEV (reference sequence). This CDR3 has 13 amino acids. J was trimmed by 8 bases and V by 3 bases; bases with no gene match: 4. This chain's CDR3 is CASSFTGGAEAFF. CDR3 bases: TGTGCCAGCAGTTTCACAGGGGGCGCAGAAGCTTTCTTT.

This chain joins TRBV4-3 and TRBJ2-3, with D perhaps matching TRBD2 (6 bases). Germline V gene sequence: CDR1 LGHNA, CDR2 YSLEER. Trimming removed 0 bases at V and 1 base at J, with 11 bases between. The CDR3 spans 16 residues. In nucleotides, the CDR3 is TGCGCCAGCAGCCAAGAACATGGCGGGGGCACAGATACGCAGTATTTT. Amino acid sequence: CASSQEHGGGTDTQYF.

The chain is built from TRBV4-1 and TRBJ2-1; D may be TRBD1 (6 bases). CDR3 length: 12 residues. With 1 base removed from V and 9 bases from J, the gap between germline ends came to 7 bases. Germline lookup yields CDR1 MGHRA and CDR2 YSYEKL. Written as DNA, the CDR3 is TGCGCCAGCAGCCAAGTCAGGGGTGAGCAGTTCTTC. Its translation is CASSQVRGEQFF.